The following is a T cell receptor (beta chain) sequence with its context. Libraries were prepared by immunoSEQ multiplex PCR; TCRdb keeps only in-frame clonotypes and omits some of them. The table shows about 360,000 clones, with about 89% occurring only once. CDR3 length: 15 amino acids. Germline CDR1 and CDR2: SNHLY and FYNNEI. The V end was cut by 9 bases, the J end by 8 bases, with 23 bases between. This entry comes from a study of blood T cell repertoires in COVID-19. The receptor's source is a man aged 25 to 40 who had recovered from COVID-19. V and J are TRBV2 and TRBJ2-1, with D possibly being TRBD2 (6 bases). Sequenced material: PBMCs or T cells enriched from blood (not recorded which). The CDR3 DNA sequence: TGTGCCAGTTCAGGACCAGCGGGCGGCAACGATGAGCAGTTCTTC. Encoded protein: CASSGPAGGNDEQFF.